The 27 T cell receptor beta chains presented below share a single source sample, sequenced in a study of response to subunit inactivated influenza vaccine. Via MiXCR, TCRdb re-called the RT-PCR reads, giving one row per CDR3 protein. This sample has 450,000 to 700,000 distinct CDR3 sequences, with 13% to 15% found just once. Material: PBMCs from blood, obtained 11 to 12 days after vaccination. The receptors originated from a man aged 45 to 65 who received an inactivated influenza vaccine.

A few counts support this clonotype. This chain links TRBV19 with TRBJ2-1; D is perhaps TRBD1 or TRBD2 (7 bases each). V lost 5 bases to trimming and J lost 14 bases, with 16 bases between them. This CDR3 is built from 12 residues. Germline lookup yields CDR1 LNHDA and CDR2 SQIVND (reference sequence). CDR3 bases: TGTGCCAGTAGTCCGGGGGAGGGACAGAAGTTCTTC. It translates to CASSPGEGQKFF.

The rearrangement joins TRBV6-2 or TRBV6-3 to TRBJ1-2, with D maybe TRBD1 (6 bases). The V end lost 10 bases, the J end lost 0 bases, and 12 bases lay between the germline ends. The CDR3 covers 13 residues. CDR1 is MNHEY, CDR2 SVGEGT, per germline. Here the CDR3 reads CATRDTSNYGYTF. The CDR3 bases are TGTGCCACCCGGGACACATCTAACTATGGCTACACCTTC.

This clonotype was detected many times. The V and J genes are TRBV20-1 and TRBJ2-2, with TRBD2 as a possible D gene (7 bases). The CDR3 spans 14 residues. V dropped 3 bases and J dropped 5 bases, with 13 bases sitting between them. The V gene's germline CDR1 is DFQATT and CDR2 SNEGSKA (reference sequence). CDR3 sequence reads: CSARWGGRTGELFF. The CDR3 DNA follows: TGCAGTGCTAGGTGGGGGGGCAGGACCGGGGAGCTGTTTTTT.

The table lists this clonotype with a few counts. V is TRBV6-5 and J is TRBJ1-4; no definite D call. Between the trimmed V and J ends, which lost 4 bases and 8 bases, there was a span of 11 bases. This CDR3 contains 13 residues. The V gene's germline CDR1 is MNHEY and CDR2 SVGAGI. The CDR3 is CASSWSGMEKLFF. The CDR3 coding sequence is TGTGCCAGCAGTTGGTCCGGCATGGAAAAACTGTTTTTT.

The V call is TRBV20-1, the J call TRBJ2-3; TRBD2 aligns across 12 bases. Trimming at V came to 6 bases and at J to 5 bases, leaving 9 bases not matched to a gene. Germline V gene sequence: CDR1 DFQATT, CDR2 SNEGSKA (reference sequence). This CDR3 has 15 residues. CDR3 sequence (DNA): TGCAGTGCGTTAAGACTAGCGGGAGCTAAAGATACGCAGTATTTT. Amino acid sequence: CSALRLAGAKDTQYF.

This clonotype was counted many times. An end of the junction differs from the germline gene, which may be a read error. The chain combines TRBV7-2 with TRBJ1-2; D remains ambiguous. Germline CDR1 and CDR2: SGHTA and FQGNSA. This CDR3 contains 11 residues. The CDR3 is CASSSNYGYTF. The CDR3 coding sequence is TGCGCCAGCAGCTCGAACTATGGCTACACCTTC.

This clonotype was seen only a few times. V gene TRBV18 combines with J gene TRBJ1-5, with 7 bases identical to TRBD1. This CDR3 contains 15 residues. The germline V gene encodes CDR1 KGHSH and CDR2 LQKENI. Trimming took 6 bases from V and 2 from J; bases not matched to a gene: 7. The CDR3, as DNA: TGTGCCAGCTCGCGAATTCAGGGGGGCAATCAGCCCCAGCATTTT. Residues: CASSRIQGGNQPQHF.

The V gene is TRBV30, the J gene TRBJ1-1; D gene ambiguous. Trimming took 0 bases from V and 0 from J, leaving 5 bases between them. Germline loops: CDR1 GTSNPN, CDR2 SVGIG (reference sequence). The CDR3 consists of 13 residues. The CDR3 DNA sequence: TGTGCCTGGAGTGTACAAATGAACACTGAAGCTTTCTTT. Translation gives CAWSVQMNTEAFF.

This clonotype was observed a few times. The rearrangement joins TRBV20-1 to TRBJ1-5; D is ambiguous. CDR1 is DFQATT, CDR2 SNEGSKA, per germline (reference sequence). This CDR3 spans 13 amino acids. The V end lost 1 base, the J end lost 5 bases, and 9 bases lay between the germline ends. The CDR3 loop reads CSARVYRDQPQHF. In nucleotides, the CDR3 is TGCAGTGCTAGAGTATACCGAGATCAGCCCCAGCATTTT.

The chain has TRBV7-9 and TRBJ1-1; 9 bases are shared with TRBD1. V trimming: 10 bases; J trimming: 1 base; junction bases outside the gene matches: 7. Per germline, CDR1 SEHNR and CDR2 FQNEAQ (reference sequence). The CDR3 contains 14 residues. CDR3: CATGTGQSNTEAFF. The CDR3 DNA follows: TGTGCCACTGGGACAGGGCAATCGAACACTGAAGCTTTCTTT.

V usage is TRBV7-9 and J usage is TRBJ1-1; D call uncertain. V shed 4 bases and J shed 1 base, with 13 bases lying between them. Per the germline V gene, CDR1 is SEHNR and CDR2 is FQNEAQ (reference sequence). The CDR3 has 15 residues. The chain's CDR3 is CASSSSHRGNTEAFF. The DNA of the CDR3 is TGTGCCAGCAGCTCGAGTCACAGAGGGAACACTGAAGCTTTCTTT.

This clonotype was seen ten or more times. The chain links TRBV12-3 or TRBV12-4 to TRBJ1-5; TRBD1 might be the D (6 bases). The CDR3 is 15 residues long. Trimming left V 5 bases short and J 6 bases short, with 17 bases between. CDR3: CASSPNRGRGQPQHF. The CDR3 nucleotides read TGTGCCAGCAGTCCTAACCGGGGGCGAGGTCAGCCCCAGCATTTT.

This clonotype was seen a handful of times. The chain is built from TRBV6-5 and TRBJ2-1; 7 bases align to TRBD1. CDR1 and CDR2 (germline): MNHEY, SVGAGI. The CDR3 totals 15 residues. V was clipped by 2 bases and J by 0 bases; unmatched bases: 1. The CDR3 nucleotides are TGTGCCAGCAGTTACGGGGACAGCTCCTACAATGAGCAGTTCTTC. Amino acids: CASSYGDSSYNEQFF.

This clonotype has only a few counts. The rearrangement links TRBV3-1 to TRBJ1-3; 11 bases fit TRBD1. Germline values: CDR1 LGHDT, CDR2 YNNKEL (reference sequence). Trimming took 0 bases from V and 2 from J; bases not matched to a gene: 3. The CDR3 has 17 residues. CDR3 amino acids: CASSQETGQGAGNTIYF. The CDR3 DNA reads as TGTGCCAGCAGCCAAGAAACGGGACAGGGGGCTGGAAACACCATATATTTT.

This clonotype was counted a few times. This chain joins TRBV6-1 and TRBJ2-2, with D possibly TRBD2 on 5 matching bases. The CDR3 sequence is 14 residues long. V lost 7 bases and J lost 3, with 12 bases in between. Germline lookup yields CDR1 MNHNS and CDR2 SASEGT. This CDR3 is CASKRTQYTGELFF. The CDR3 bases are TGTGCCAGCAAGCGGACCCAGTACACCGGGGAGCTGTTTTTT.

The V and J genes are TRBV12-3 or TRBV12-4 and TRBJ2-6; D call uncertain. This CDR3 is built from 16 residues. Deletions cut 7 bases from V and 0 bases from J, with 13 bases between. The CDR3, as DNA: TGTGCCAGCACCCCCCGAGCGCCCTCTGGGGCCAACGTCCTGACTTTC. Translation gives CASTPRAPSGANVLTF.

In DNA, the CDR3 is TGCGCCAGCAGCCCAACAACAGGGTACTACGAGCAGTACTTC. The encoded protein is CASSPTTGYYEQYF. This chain joins TRBV4-1 and TRBJ2-7; D is perhaps TRBD1 (6 bases). The V end was cut by 4 bases, the J end by 3 bases, with 13 bases between. Germline V gene sequence: CDR1 MGHRA, CDR2 YSYEKL. The CDR3 consists of 14 residues.

This chain uses TRBV5-1 with TRBJ2-1; the D is unclear. This CDR3 is built from 16 residues. Germline-derived CDR1 and CDR2 are SGHRS and YFSETQ. Trimming took 0 bases from V and 1 from J, leaving 11 bases between them. Here the CDR3 DNA reads TGCGCCAGCAGCTTGGAAGTGACGCTATCCTACAATGAGCAGTTCTTC. Translated: CASSLEVTLSYNEQFF.

This clonotype was observed many times. The chain combines TRBV29-1 with TRBJ1-1; TRBD1 is a possible D gene (6 bases). The V end lost 7 bases, the J end lost 1 base, and 13 bases lay between the germline ends. Germline CDR1 and CDR2: SQVTM and ANQGSEA. The CDR3 runs to 13 residues. For the CDR3, the DNA is TGCAGCGCCGCCGGGACATCGAACACTGAAGCTTTCTTT. Residues: CSAAGTSNTEAFF.

This clonotype was counted only a few times. The chain recombines TRBV12-3 or TRBV12-4 with TRBJ2-7; D is ambiguous. The CDR3 runs to 12 residues. Trimming cost V 4 bases and J 9 bases, with 13 bases left between them. CDR3 coding DNA: TGTGCCAGCAGTTACCGGGCCTCCGGGCAGTACTTC. It translates to CASSYRASGQYF.

This clonotype came up a few times. The chain has TRBV6-5 and TRBJ2-1; D not resolved. The germline V gene encodes CDR1 MNHEY and CDR2 SVGAGI. V lost 6 bases, J lost 8 bases, and 14 bases lay in between. The CDR3 runs to 13 residues. The CDR3 nucleotides are TGTGCCAGCAGCTACGGTTCTAGGGATGAGCAGTTCTTC. This codes for CASSYGSRDEQFF.

The sample holds many counts of this clonotype. The gene calls are TRBV20-1 and TRBJ1-2; D uncertain. The V end lost 8 bases, the J end lost 4 bases, and 17 bases lay between the germline ends. Germline loops: CDR1 DFQATT, CDR2 SNEGSKA (reference sequence). This CDR3 comprises 13 residues. For the CDR3, the DNA is TGCAGTACGGGAGGGCAGAGAAGCTATGGCTACACCTTC. This sequence encodes CSTGGQRSYGYTF.

The genes are TRBV6-2 or TRBV6-3 and TRBJ2-3, with D perhaps matching TRBD2 (5 bases). Germline V gene lookup returns CDR1 MNHEY and CDR2 SVGEGT. The CDR3 contains 16 residues. Trimming cost V 2 bases and J 2 bases, with 14 bases left between them. This chain's CDR3 is CASSYQALRDTDTQYF. As DNA, the CDR3 is TGTGCCAGCAGTTACCAGGCCTTGAGGGACACAGATACGCAGTATTTT.

This clonotype was counted between two and nine times. The chain links TRBV19 to TRBJ2-1; TRBD1 matches at 9 bases. CDR1 LNHDA and CDR2 SQIVND come from the germline V gene (reference sequence). The CDR3 covers 15 residues. With 0 bases clipped from V and 6 bases from J, the junction kept 3 bases outside the gene matches. The CDR3 reads CASSIDRGQGNEQFF. The CDR3 nucleotides are TGTGCCAGTAGTATAGATCGGGGACAGGGCAATGAGCAGTTCTTC.

The chain couples TRBV6-2 or TRBV6-3 to TRBJ2-2; 16 bases line up with TRBD2. V lost 8 bases to trimming and J lost 6 bases; unmatched junction nucleotides: 12. CDR1 and CDR2 from the germline V gene are MNHEY and SVGEGT. CDR3 length: 18 residues. Here the CDR3 DNA reads TGTGCCAGCCTCGGGACTAGCGGGAGGGCCTTGGTACCCGGGGAGCTGTTTTTT. Its translation: CASLGTSGRALVPGELFF.

This clonotype was observed a few times. The rearrangement joins TRBV2 to TRBJ2-3; TRBD2 matches 7 bases. Trimming cost V 3 bases and J 5 bases; bases outside gene matches: 5. CDR1 and CDR2 (germline): SNHLY, FYNNEI. This CDR3 has 14 amino acids. This chain's CDR3 is CASSDGSSGDTQYF. CDR3 coding DNA: TGTGCCAGCAGTGATGGTTCTAGCGGAGATACGCAGTATTTT.

V usage is TRBV20-1 and J usage is TRBJ2-3, with D tentatively TRBD2 (6 bases). Trimming pared 6 bases from V and 10 bases from J, leaving 14 bases between. Germline lookup yields CDR1 DFQATT and CDR2 SNEGSKA (reference sequence). The CDR3 is 11 amino acids. DNA of the CDR3: TGCAGTGCGAAGGACTACCCCGCGCAGTATTTT. Translating it yields CSAKDYPAQYF.